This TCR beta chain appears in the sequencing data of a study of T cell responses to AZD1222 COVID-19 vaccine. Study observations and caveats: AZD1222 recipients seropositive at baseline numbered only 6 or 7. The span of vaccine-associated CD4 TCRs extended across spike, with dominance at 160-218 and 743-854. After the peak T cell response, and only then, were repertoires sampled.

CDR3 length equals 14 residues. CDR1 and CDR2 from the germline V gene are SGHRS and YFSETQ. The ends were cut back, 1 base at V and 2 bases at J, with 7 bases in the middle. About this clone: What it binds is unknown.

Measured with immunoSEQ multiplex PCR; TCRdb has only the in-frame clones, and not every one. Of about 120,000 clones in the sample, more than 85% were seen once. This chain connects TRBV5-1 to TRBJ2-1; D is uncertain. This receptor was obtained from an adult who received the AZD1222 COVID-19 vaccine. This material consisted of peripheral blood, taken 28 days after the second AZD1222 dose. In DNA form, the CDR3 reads TGCGCCAGCAGCTTGCAAAGTCCCTACAATGAGCAGTTCTTC. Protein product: CASSLQSPYNEQFF.